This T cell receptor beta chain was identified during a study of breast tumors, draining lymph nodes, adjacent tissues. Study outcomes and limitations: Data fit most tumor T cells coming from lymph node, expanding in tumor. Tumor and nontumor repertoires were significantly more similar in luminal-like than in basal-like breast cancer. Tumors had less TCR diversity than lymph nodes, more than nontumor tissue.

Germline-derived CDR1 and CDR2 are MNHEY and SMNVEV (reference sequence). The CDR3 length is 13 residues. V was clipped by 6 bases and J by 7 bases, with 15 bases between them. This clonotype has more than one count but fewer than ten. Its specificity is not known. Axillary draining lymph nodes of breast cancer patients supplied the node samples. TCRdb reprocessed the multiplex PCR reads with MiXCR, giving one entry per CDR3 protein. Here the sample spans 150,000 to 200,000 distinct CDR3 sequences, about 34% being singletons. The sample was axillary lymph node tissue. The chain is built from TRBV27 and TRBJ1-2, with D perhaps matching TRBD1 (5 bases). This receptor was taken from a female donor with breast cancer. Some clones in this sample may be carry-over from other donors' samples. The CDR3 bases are TGTGCCAGCAGGCCAGAGGGCGGGGGTGGCTACACCTTC. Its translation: CASRPEGGGGYTF.